This T cell receptor (beta chain) was found in a study of T cell changes during pregnancy in multiple sclerosis (dated by TCRdb to between 2019 and 2020). Describing the broader study: The study looked at changes in the T cell repertoire across pregnancy in women with multiple sclerosis.

The germline ends are 4 bases apart after V is trimmed by 3 bases and J by 2 bases. CDR1 and CDR2, per the germline V gene (reference sequence), are GTSNPN and SVGIG. Including cysteine and phenylalanine, the CDR3 has 11 amino acids. The retained sequence is limited to the CDR3, 33 bases, with the frame set at the first base. Preparation of the library involved the immunoSEQ multiplex PCR assay. The source is immuneACCESS, and TCRdb retained only in-frame sequences with V and J called. Part of the clones is not carried over; for the studies checked, unresolved V genes explain less than half of this, and the remainder is unexplained. The table for this sample lists 75,000 to 95,000 clones; 85% to 95% of them were counted only once. Of the sample, about 2.5% falls within the top ten clones. About this clone: Its antigen specificity is not known. The input lacks base qualities; no much larger clone sits a single base away.

The sequences come from peripheral blood, collected in the second trimester of pregnancy. The receptor chain draws on TRBV30 and TRBJ1-2; a confident D gene designation cannot be given. The sequence was collected from a female donor with multiple sclerosis, enrolled in a pregnancy study. The nucleotide sequence reads TGTGCCTGGAGCCAGAACTATGGCTACACCTTC. The encoded protein is CAWSQNYGYTF.